Below are 7 T cell receptor beta chains sequenced from a single sample in a study of blood T cell repertoires in COVID-19. The repertoire was sequenced with immunoSEQ multiplex PCR; TCRdb's copy has only in-frame clones and lacks some. The sample carries approximately 670,000 clones, about nine tenths recorded once. The sequencing sample was made of peripheral blood. The receptor set was obtained from a woman aged 18 to 35 with acute or convalescent COVID-19.

This clone appeared once. The chain employs TRBV19 and TRBJ1-5, with D maybe TRBD1 (6 bases). Germline CDR1 and CDR2: LNHDA and SQIVND (reference sequence). Trimming took off 3 bases at V and 4 bases at J, with 19 bases between the two ends. This CDR3 is 17 amino acids long. The CDR3 reads CASSISPTQGPNQPQHF. The CDR3 nucleotides read TGTGCCAGTAGTATCTCCCCCACACAGGGCCCGAATCAGCCCCAGCATTTT.

V usage is TRBV5-6 and J usage is TRBJ1-1, with 7 positions matching TRBD1. The CDR3 totals 14 residues. The ends lost 4 bases at V and 1 base at J; junction bases unmatched: 4. Germline CDR1 and CDR2: SGHDT and YYEEEE. CDR3 sequence reads: CASSRRGTNTEAFF. CDR3 DNA: TGTGCCAGCAGCCGCAGGGGGACGAACACTGAAGCTTTCTTT. The complete variable domain, with remaining parts taken from reference TRBV5-6 and TRBJ1-1, reads DAGVTQSPTHLIKTRGQQVTLRCSPKSGHDTVSWYQQALGQGPQFIFQYYEEEERQRGNFPDRFSGHQFPNYSSELNVNALLLGDSALYLCASSRRGTNTEAFFGQGTRLTVV.

The chain employs TRBV27 and TRBJ1-2; possibly TRBD1 for D (5 bases). CDR1 and CDR2 from the germline V gene are MNHEY and SMNVEV (reference sequence). V was trimmed by 5 bases and J by 3 bases, leaving 13 bases between them. This CDR3 is built from 14 residues. The chain's CDR3 is CASSPLDSDYGYTF. As DNA, the CDR3 is TGTGCCAGCAGTCCCCTCGACAGTGACTATGGCTACACCTTC.

The chain has TRBV19 and TRBJ1-5, with a weak D call TRBD1 (6 bases). Germline V gene data show CDR1 as LNHDA and CDR2 as SQIVND (reference sequence). V dropped 7 bases and J dropped 9 bases, with 19 bases sitting between them. There are 14 residues in the CDR3. The CDR3 protein is CASTTRGGLGPQHF. CDR3 coding DNA: TGTGCCAGTACCACGAGGGGGGGACTAGGGCCCCAGCATTTT.

V and J are TRBV20-1 and TRBJ2-3; 9 bases match TRBD2. CDR1 and CDR2 (germline): DFQATT, SNEGSKA (reference sequence). This CDR3 contains 15 residues. V lost 3 bases to trimming and J lost 4 bases; unmatched junction nucleotides: 8. CDR3 region: CSASGEAGGADTQYF. CDR3 in DNA: TGCAGTGCTAGTGGAGAAGCGGGGGGTGCAGATACGCAGTATTTT.

The genes are TRBV5-6 and TRBJ1-2; 8 bases match TRBD1. CDR1 and CDR2 from the germline V gene are SGHDT and YYEEEE. The CDR3 is made up of 16 amino acids. The V and J ends lost 0 bases and 8 bases, in that order; junction bases with no gene match: 12. This CDR3 is CASSLDGTGIRGGYTF. CDR3 DNA sequence: TGTGCCAGCAGCTTGGACGGGACAGGCATTAGAGGGGGCTACACCTTC.

The chain couples TRBV9 to TRBJ2-1, with D tentatively TRBD2 (6 bases). The length of the CDR3 is 17 residues. Trimming cost V 0 bases and J 8 bases, with 21 bases left between them. Germline V gene lookup returns CDR1 SGDLS and CDR2 YYNGEE. CDR3 protein: CASSVADLGLGWDEQFF. CDR3 nucleotide sequence: TGTGCCAGCAGCGTAGCAGACTTGGGACTTGGGTGGGATGAGCAGTTCTTC.